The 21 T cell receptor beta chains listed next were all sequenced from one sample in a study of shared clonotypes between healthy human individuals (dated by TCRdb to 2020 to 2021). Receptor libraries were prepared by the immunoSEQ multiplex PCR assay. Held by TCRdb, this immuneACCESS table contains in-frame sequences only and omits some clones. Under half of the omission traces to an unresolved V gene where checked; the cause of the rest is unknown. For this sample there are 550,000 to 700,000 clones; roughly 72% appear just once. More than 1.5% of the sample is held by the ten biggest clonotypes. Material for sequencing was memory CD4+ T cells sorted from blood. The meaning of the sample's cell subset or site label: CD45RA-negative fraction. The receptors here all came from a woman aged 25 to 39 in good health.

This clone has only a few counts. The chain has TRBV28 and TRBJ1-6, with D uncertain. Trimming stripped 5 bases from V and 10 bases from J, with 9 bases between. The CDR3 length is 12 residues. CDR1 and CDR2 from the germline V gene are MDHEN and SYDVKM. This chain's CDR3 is CASSAPGSPLHF. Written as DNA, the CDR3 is TGTGCCAGCAGTGCCCCCGGGTCACCCCTCCACTTT.

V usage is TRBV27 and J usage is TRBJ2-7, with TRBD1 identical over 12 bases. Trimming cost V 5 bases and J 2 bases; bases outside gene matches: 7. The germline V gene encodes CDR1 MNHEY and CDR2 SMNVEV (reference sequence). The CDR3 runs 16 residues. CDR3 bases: TGTGCCAGCAGTCTTGGGACAGGGGGCACCACCTACGAGCAGTACTTC. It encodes CASSLGTGGTTYEQYF.

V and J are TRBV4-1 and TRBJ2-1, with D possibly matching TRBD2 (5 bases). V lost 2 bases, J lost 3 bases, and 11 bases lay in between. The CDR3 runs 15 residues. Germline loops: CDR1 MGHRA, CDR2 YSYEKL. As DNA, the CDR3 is TGCGCCAGCAGCCAACCAGACGGGAACTACAATGAGCAGTTCTTC. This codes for CASSQPDGNYNEQFF.

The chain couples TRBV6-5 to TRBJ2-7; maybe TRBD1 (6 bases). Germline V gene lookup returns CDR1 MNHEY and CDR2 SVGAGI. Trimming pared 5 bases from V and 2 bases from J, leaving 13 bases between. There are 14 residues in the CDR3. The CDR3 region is CASSTPGVTYEQYF. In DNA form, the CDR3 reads TGTGCCAGCAGTACCCCAGGGGTGACCTACGAGCAGTACTTC.

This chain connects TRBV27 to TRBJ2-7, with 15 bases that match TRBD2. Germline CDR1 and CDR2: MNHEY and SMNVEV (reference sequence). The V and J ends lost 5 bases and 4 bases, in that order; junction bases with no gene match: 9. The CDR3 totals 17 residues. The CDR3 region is CASSRGLAGGWGYEQYF. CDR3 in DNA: TGTGCCAGCAGTCGGGGACTAGCGGGAGGTTGGGGTTACGAGCAGTACTTC.

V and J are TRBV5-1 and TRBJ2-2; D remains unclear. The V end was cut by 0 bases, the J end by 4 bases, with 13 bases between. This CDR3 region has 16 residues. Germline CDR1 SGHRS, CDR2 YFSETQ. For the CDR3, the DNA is TGCGCCAGCAGCTTGGCCGCAATGGGTGGCACCGGGGAGCTGTTTTTT. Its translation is CASSLAAMGGTGELFF.

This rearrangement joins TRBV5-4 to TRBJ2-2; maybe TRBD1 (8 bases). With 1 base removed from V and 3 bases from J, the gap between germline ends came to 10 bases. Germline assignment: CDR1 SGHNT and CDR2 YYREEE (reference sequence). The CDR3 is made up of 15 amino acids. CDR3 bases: TGTGCCAGCAGCTTGACAGGGGGGGACACCGGGGAGCTGTTTTTT. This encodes CASSLTGGDTGELFF.

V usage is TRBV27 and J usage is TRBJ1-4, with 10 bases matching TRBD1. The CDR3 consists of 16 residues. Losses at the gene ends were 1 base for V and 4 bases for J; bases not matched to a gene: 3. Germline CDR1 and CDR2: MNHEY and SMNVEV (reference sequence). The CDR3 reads CASSLYGDRGNEKLFF. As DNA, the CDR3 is TGTGCCAGCAGTTTATATGGGGACAGGGGTAATGAAAAACTGTTTTTT.

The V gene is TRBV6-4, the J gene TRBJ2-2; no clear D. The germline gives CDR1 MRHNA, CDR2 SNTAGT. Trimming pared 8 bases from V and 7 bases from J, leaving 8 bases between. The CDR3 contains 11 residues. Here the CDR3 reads CASSRFGELFF. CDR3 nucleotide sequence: TGTGCCAGCTCCCGATTCGGGGAGCTGTTTTTT.

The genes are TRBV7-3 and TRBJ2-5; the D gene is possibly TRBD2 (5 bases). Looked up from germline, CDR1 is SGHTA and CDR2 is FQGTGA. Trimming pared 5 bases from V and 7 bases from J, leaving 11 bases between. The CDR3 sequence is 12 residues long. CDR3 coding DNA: TGTGCCAGCAGCACCCAAGGAGGGACCCAGTACTTC. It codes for CASSTQGGTQYF.

This CDR3 reads CASSLHSGRVETQYF. The CDR3 DNA sequence: TGTGCCAGCAGCCTCCATAGCGGGAGAGTAGAGACCCAGTACTTC. The chain combines TRBV28 with TRBJ2-5, with 9 bases that match TRBD2. The CDR3 is 15 amino acids. Germline-derived CDR1 and CDR2 are MDHEN and SYDVKM. The J segment lost 4 bases and the V segment lost 6 bases, leaving 9 bases of the junction unmatched.

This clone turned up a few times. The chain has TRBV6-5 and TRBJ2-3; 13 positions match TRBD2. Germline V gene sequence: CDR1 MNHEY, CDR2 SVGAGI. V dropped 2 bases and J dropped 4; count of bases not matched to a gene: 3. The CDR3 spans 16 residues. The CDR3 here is CASSYTGLAGADTQYF. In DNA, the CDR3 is TGTGCCAGCAGTTACACAGGACTAGCGGGAGCAGATACGCAGTATTTT.

CDR3 in DNA: TGTGCCAGCAGACCGACTAGCGGAACCTACGAGCAGTACTTC. Translated, it gives CASRPTSGTYEQYF. The J gene is TRBJ2-7, the V gene TRBV7-2; 9 nucleotides agree with TRBD2. Germline CDR1 is SGHTA and CDR2 is FQGNSA. The V segment lost 6 bases and the J segment 2 bases; nucleotides outside the gene matches: 5. CDR3 length: 14 amino acids. Combining the CDR3 with reference TRBV7-2 and TRBJ2-7 gives the whole variable domain GAGVSQSPSNKVTEKGKDVELRCDPISGHTALYWYRQSLGQGLEFLIYFQGNSAPDKSGLPSDRFSAERTGGSVSTLTIQRTQQEDSAVYLCASRPTSGTYEQYFGPGTRLTVT.

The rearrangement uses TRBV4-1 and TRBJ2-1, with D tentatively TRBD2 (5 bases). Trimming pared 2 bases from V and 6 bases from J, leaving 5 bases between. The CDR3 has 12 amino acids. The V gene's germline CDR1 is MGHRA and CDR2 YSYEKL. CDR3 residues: CASSQLANEQFF. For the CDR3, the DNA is TGCGCCAGCAGCCAACTAGCCAATGAGCAGTTCTTC.

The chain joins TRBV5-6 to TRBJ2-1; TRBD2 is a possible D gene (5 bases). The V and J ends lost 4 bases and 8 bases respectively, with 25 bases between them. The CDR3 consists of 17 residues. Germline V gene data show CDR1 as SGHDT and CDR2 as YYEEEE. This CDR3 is CASSQVNSVTHGDEQFF. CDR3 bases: TGTGCCAGCAGCCAAGTTAATAGCGTAACTCATGGAGATGAGCAGTTCTTC.

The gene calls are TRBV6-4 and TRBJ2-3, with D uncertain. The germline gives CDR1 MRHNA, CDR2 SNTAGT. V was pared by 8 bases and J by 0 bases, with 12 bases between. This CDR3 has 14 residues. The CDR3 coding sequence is TGTGCCAGCTCCCTATCACCTAGCACAGATACGCAGTATTTT. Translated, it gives CASSLSPSTDTQYF.

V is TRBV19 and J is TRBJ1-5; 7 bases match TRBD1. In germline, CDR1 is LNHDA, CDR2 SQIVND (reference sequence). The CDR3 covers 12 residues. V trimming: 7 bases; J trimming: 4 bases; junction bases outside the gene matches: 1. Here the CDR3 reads CASTDRNQPQHF. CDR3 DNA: TGTGCCAGTACGGACAGGAATCAGCCCCAGCATTTT.

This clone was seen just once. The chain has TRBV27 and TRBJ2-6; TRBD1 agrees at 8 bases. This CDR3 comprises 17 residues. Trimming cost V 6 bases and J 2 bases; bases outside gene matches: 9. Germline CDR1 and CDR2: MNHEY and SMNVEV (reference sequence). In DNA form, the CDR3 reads TGTGCCAGCAGACGTGACAGGGGAAGCGCTGGGGCCAACGTCCTGACTTTC. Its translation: CASRRDRGSAGANVLTF.

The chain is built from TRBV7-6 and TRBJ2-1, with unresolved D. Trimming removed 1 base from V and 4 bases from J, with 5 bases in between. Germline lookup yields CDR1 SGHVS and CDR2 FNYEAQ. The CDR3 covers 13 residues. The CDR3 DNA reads TGTGCCAGCAGCTTAGTCGTTTACAATGAGCAGTTCTTC. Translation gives CASSLVVYNEQFF.

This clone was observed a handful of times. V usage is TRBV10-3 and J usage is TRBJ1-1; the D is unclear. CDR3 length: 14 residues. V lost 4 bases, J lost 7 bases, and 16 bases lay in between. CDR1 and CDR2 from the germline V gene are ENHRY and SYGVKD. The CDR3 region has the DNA TGTGCCATCAGTGCCGCCGGAGTTACGGATGAAGCTTTCTTT. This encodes CAISAAGVTDEAFF.

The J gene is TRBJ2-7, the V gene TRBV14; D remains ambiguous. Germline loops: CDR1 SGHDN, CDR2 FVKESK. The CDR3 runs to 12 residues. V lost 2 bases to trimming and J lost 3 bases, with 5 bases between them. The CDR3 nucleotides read TGTGCCAGCAGCCAATTAGGCTACGAGCAGTACTTC. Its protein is CASSQLGYEQYF.